The present entry profiles one T cell receptor beta chain with its context. Its target is unknown. The data are from a study of Ad26.COV2.S vaccination and SARS-CoV-2 variants. Described treatment: roughly 19 received Ad26.COV2.S at low or high dose, single or two shots; 5 received placebo; per-sample allocation not given. Repertoires come from day 63 after the first vaccine or placebo injection. Libraries were prepared by immunoSEQ multiplex PCR; TCRdb keeps only in-frame clonotypes and omits some of them. The sample records over 400,000 clones, nearly 90% being singletons. The germline CDR1 and CDR2 sequences are SGHAT and FQDESV (reference sequence). CDR3 size: 14 residues. J gave up 8 bases and V 3 bases, and 2 bases lay outside the gene matches. Study outcomes and limitations: The breadth of spike-specific CD8+ and CD4+ T cell responses after vaccination was reportedly substantial.

The specimen comprised peripheral blood, sampled in a trial of Ad26.COV2.S vaccine versus placebo. This TCR was recovered from a person between 18 and 65 years old who received the Ad26.COV2.S COVID-19 vaccine or a placebo. The chain combines TRBV11-1 with TRBJ1-6; 9 bases fit TRBD1. The CDR3 region is CASSFTGGYSPLHF. CDR3 nucleotide sequence: TGTGCCAGCAGCTTCACAGGGGGCTATTCACCCCTCCACTTT.